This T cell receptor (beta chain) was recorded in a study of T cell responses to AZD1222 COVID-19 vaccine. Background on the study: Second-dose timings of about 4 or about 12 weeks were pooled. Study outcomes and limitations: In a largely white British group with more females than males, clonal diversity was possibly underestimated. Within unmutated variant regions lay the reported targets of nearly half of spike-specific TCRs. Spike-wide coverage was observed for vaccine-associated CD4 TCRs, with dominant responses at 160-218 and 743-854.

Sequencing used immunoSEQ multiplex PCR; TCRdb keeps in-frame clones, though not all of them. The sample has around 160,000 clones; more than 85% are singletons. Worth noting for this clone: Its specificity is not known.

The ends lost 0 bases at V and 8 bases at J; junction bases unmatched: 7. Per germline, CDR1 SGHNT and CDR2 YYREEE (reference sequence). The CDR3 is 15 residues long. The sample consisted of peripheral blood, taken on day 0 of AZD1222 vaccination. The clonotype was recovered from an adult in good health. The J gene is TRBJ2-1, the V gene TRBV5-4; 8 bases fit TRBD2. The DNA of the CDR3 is TGTGCCAGCAGCTTGGCGGGGGGGATGAGAGATGAGCAGTTCTTC. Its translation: CASSLAGGMRDEQFF.